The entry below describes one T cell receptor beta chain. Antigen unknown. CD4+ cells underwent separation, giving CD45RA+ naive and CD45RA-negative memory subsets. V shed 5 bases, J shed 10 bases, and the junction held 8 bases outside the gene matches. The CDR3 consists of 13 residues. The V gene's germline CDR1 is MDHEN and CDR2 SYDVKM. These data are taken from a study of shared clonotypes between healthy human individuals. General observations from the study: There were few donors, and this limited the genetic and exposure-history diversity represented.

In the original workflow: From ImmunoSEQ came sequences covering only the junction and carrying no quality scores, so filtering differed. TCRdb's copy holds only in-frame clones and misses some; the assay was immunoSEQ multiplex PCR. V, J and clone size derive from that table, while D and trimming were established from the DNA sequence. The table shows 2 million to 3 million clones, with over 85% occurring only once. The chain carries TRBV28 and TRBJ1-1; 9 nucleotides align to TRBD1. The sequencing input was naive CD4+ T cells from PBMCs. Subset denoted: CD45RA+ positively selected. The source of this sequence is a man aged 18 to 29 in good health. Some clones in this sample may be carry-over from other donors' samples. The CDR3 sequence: CASSIGTGRVAFF. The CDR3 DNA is TGTGCCAGCAGTATCGGGACAGGGAGAGTAGCTTTCTTT.